This TCR beta chain comes out of a study of cytomegalovirus exposure and HLA in healthy donors. Broader study findings: Cytomegalovirus-associated TCR beta chains were listed, numbering around 150. In an earlier analysis, about 87% or about 30%: the productive usage of most TCR beta V segments. HLA allele associations emerged for around 15,000 TCR beta sequences in a later analysis, at 0.05 false discovery rate. In a later analysis, donors in an Asian-associated ancestry cluster reportedly had fewer N-insertions in productive TCRs than the cohort mean.

V lost 3 bases, J lost 3 bases, and 15 bases stayed unmatched. Germline loops: CDR1 MGHDK, CDR2 SYGVNS. This CDR3 is 18 amino acids long. Comment on this clone: Its antigen is unidentified.

The PCR ran on 60 Vbeta and 13 Jbeta primers. The method was immunoSEQ multiplex PCR; TCRdb's version includes in-frame clones alone and lacks a portion of them. The sample has about 100,000 clones; under 80% are singletons. The origin of this receptor is a man aged 40-49 years in good health and CMV-seronegative. Material for sequencing was PBMCs. The chain has TRBV25-1 and TRBJ2-7; 9 nucleotides match TRBD1. The CDR3 DNA reads as TGTGCCAGCAGTGACCCCATAGGGACAGGGCCCCTAGGCTACGAGCAGTACTTC. Its protein product is CASSDPIGTGPLGYEQYF.